The 19 T cell receptor beta chains listed next were all sequenced from one sample in a study of cytomegalovirus exposure and HLA in healthy donors (dated by TCRdb to 2015 to 2018). Library preparation was by the immunoSEQ multiplex PCR assay. For the multiplex PCR, a mixture combining 60 forward primers for TCR Vbeta segments and 13 reverse primers for TCR Jbeta segments was used. The table was pulled from immuneACCESS by TCRdb, which kept in-frame rearrangements only. Such tables lose some clones; where checked, under half of the loss comes from unresolved V genes, and the rest has no known cause. Present in this sample are about 140,000 clones, 78% of which were seen just once. Of the sample, 2.5% to 3% is held by the ten largest clones. Material for sequencing was PBMCs. Receptors were obtained from a female donor in good health and CMV-seronegative.

The rearrangement links TRBV12-5 to TRBJ2-1; 15 positions agree with TRBD2. The CDR3 contains 17 residues. Germline CDR1 LGHNT, CDR2 FRNRAP. Losses at the gene ends were 3 bases for V and 8 bases for J; bases not matched to a gene: 8. The CDR3 region has the DNA TGTGCTAGTGGTTTCTCCCCCGGGACTAGCGGGAGGCATGAGCAGTTCTTC. Residues: CASGFSPGTSGRHEQFF.

V gene TRBV7-2 combines with J gene TRBJ1-1, with 12 positions matching TRBD1. CDR3 length: 16 residues. Losses at the gene ends were 2 bases for V and 5 bases for J; bases not matched to a gene: 6. From germline, CDR1 is SGHTA and CDR2 FQGNSA. This CDR3 is CASSLMGQGAGTEAFF. In DNA form, the CDR3 reads TGTGCCAGCAGCTTAATGGGACAGGGGGCGGGTACTGAAGCTTTCTTT.

The gene calls are TRBV13 and TRBJ1-2, with D tentatively TRBD1 (6 bases). Germline V gene sequence: CDR1 PRHDT, CDR2 FYEKMQ (reference sequence). The V end lost 4 bases, the J end lost 8 bases, and 14 bases lay between the germline ends. The CDR3 consists of 13 residues. CDR3 sequence: CASSSFRGGGYTF. For the CDR3, the DNA is TGTGCCAGCAGCTCCTTCAGGGGTGGGGGCTACACCTTC.

The rearrangement links TRBV4-2 to TRBJ1-5; TRBD1 matches at 7 bases. The CDR3 has 19 residues. V dropped 0 bases and J dropped 1; count of bases not matched to a gene: 12. Per germline, CDR1 LGHNA and CDR2 YNFKEQ. The CDR3 sequence: CASSQDRQGPEWSNQPQHF. CDR3 DNA: TGTGCCAGCAGCCAAGATAGACAGGGACCAGAATGGAGCAATCAGCCCCAGCATTTT.

This clone was found a few times. The gene calls are TRBV28 and TRBJ2-6; D is perhaps TRBD2 (6 bases). The CDR3 consists of 17 residues. Trimming took 7 bases from V and 1 from J, leaving 17 bases between them. Germline V gives CDR1 MDHEN, CDR2 SYDVKM. The CDR3 spells CASNMSGDLSGANVLTF. CDR3 in DNA: TGTGCCAGCAATATGTCGGGAGACTTGTCTGGGGCCAACGTCCTGACTTTC.

The chain carries TRBV2 and TRBJ1-5, with 7 bases fitting TRBD1. V lost 6 bases to trimming and J lost 3 bases; unmatched junction nucleotides: 8. This CDR3 has 15 residues. Germline V lookup: CDR1 SNHLY, CDR2 FYNNEI. The DNA of the CDR3 is TGTGCCAGCAGCAGAGAGACAGGGAACAATCAGCCCCAGCATTTT. Its protein product is CASSRETGNNQPQHF. The variable domain in full, completed from reference TRBV2 and TRBJ1-5, reads EPEVTQTPSHQVTQMGQEVILRCVPISNHLYFYWYRQILGQKVEFLVSFYNNEISEKSEIFDDQFSVERPDGSNFTLKIRSTKLEDSAMYFCASSRETGNNQPQHFGDGTRLSIL.

This clone has a single count. V usage is TRBV5-1 and J usage is TRBJ2-2; 15 bases line up with TRBD2. CDR3 length: 16 amino acids. The V gene's germline CDR1 is SGHRS and CDR2 YFSETQ. V dropped 7 bases and J dropped 4; count of bases not matched to a gene: 5. CDR3 in amino acids: CASSRTSGGATGELFF. The CDR3 region has the DNA TGCGCCAGCTCCCGGACTAGCGGGGGGGCCACCGGGGAGCTGTTTTTT.

The rearrangement links TRBV5-1 to TRBJ1-1; 7 bases are a match to TRBD1. V trimming: 4 bases; J trimming: 0 bases; junction bases outside the gene matches: 9. CDR3 length equals 16 residues. From germline, CDR1 is SGHRS and CDR2 YFSETQ. The CDR3 spells CASSPGDRGMNTEAFF. DNA of the CDR3: TGCGCCAGCAGCCCCGGGGACAGAGGCATGAACACTGAAGCTTTCTTT.

The CDR3 loop reads CASSPTRGGNTEAFF. The DNA for the CDR3 is TGTGCCAGCTCACCCACCCGGGGAGGGAACACTGAAGCTTTCTTT. The J gene is TRBJ1-1, the V gene TRBV18; no firm D call. CDR3 size: 15 residues. With 3 bases removed from V and 1 base from J, the gap between germline ends came to 12 bases. Germline loops: CDR1 KGHSH, CDR2 LQKENI.

The chain has TRBV11-2 and TRBJ1-2; TRBD1 is a possible D gene (5 bases). The CDR3 has 15 amino acids. Germline lookup yields CDR1 SGHAT and CDR2 FQNNGV. Trimming stripped 0 bases from V and 7 bases from J, with 15 bases between. The CDR3 region is CASSLEMGGRSGYTF. For the CDR3, the DNA is TGTGCCAGCAGCTTAGAGATGGGGGGTAGAAGTGGCTACACCTTC.

The gene calls are TRBV7-9 and TRBJ2-5; 9 positions match TRBD1. The J call may not be correct, given that the DNA end is closer to TRBJ2-7. The CDR3 is made up of 15 amino acids. Germline CDR1 reads SEHNR; CDR2 reads FQNEAQ (reference sequence). This chain's CDR3 is CASSRGTGQYYEQYF. The CDR3 DNA reads TGTGCCAGCAGCCGAGGGACAGGGCAATACTACGAGCAGTACTTC.

The chain joins TRBV7-9 to TRBJ1-1; D might be TRBD1 (6 bases). V shed 6 bases and J shed 1 base, with 15 bases lying between them. This CDR3 region has 15 residues. Germline CDR1 reads SEHNR; CDR2 reads FQNEAQ (reference sequence). The CDR3, as DNA: TGTGCCAGCAGGGATACACAGGGACCGAACACTGAAGCTTTCTTT. Its protein product is CASRDTQGPNTEAFF.

This rearrangement joins TRBV14 to TRBJ1-2; tentative D call: TRBD1 (6 bases). Germline loops: CDR1 SGHDN, CDR2 FVKESK. Trimming took 3 bases from V and 0 from J, leaving 11 bases between them. The CDR3 contains 15 residues. For the CDR3, the DNA is TGTGCCAGCAGCCAGGGGGACACACCTAACTATGGCTACACCTTC. It is translated as CASSQGDTPNYGYTF.

This sequence joins TRBV28 and TRBJ2-7; possibly TRBD1 for D (5 bases). The CDR3 length is 13 residues. V dropped 7 bases and J dropped 1 base, with 11 bases sitting between them. The V gene's germline CDR1 is MDHEN and CDR2 SYDVKM. The DNA for the CDR3 is TGTGCCAGCATTGGGGCGGCTTCCTACGAGCAGTACTTC. Protein: CASIGAASYEQYF.

This sequence joins TRBV11-2 and TRBJ2-7; D call uncertain. Germline V gene sequence: CDR1 SGHAT, CDR2 FQNNGV. V shed 0 bases and J shed 2 bases, with 5 bases lying between them. This CDR3 spans 13 amino acids. Here the CDR3 reads CASSLDLPYEQYF. The CDR3 coding sequence is TGTGCCAGCAGCTTAGACCTCCCCTACGAGCAGTACTTC.

DNA of the CDR3: TGTGCCATCAGTACCTCAGACAGCAGACTTTCTTATGGCTACACCTTC. The encoded protein is CAISTSDSRLSYGYTF. The chain links TRBV10-3 to TRBJ1-2, with a tentative D call TRBD1 (5 bases). The CDR3 covers 16 residues. V lost 5 bases, J lost 5 bases, and 21 bases lay in between. From germline, CDR1 is ENHRY and CDR2 SYGVKD.

The chain is built from TRBV27 and TRBJ1-5; D is ambiguous. The CDR3 has 12 amino acids. Looked up from germline, CDR1 is MNHEY and CDR2 is SMNVEV (reference sequence). With 5 bases removed from V and 4 bases from J, the gap between germline ends came to 6 bases. In nucleotides, the CDR3 is TGTGCCAGCAGTCCCCATAATCAGCCCCAGCATTTT. Translating gives CASSPHNQPQHF.

This clone was picked up one time. The chain links TRBV7-9 to TRBJ2-3; 9 nucleotides match TRBD1. Germline lookup yields CDR1 SEHNR and CDR2 FQNEAQ (reference sequence). V lost 7 bases, J lost 4 bases, and 9 bases stayed unmatched. There are 15 residues in the CDR3. As DNA, the CDR3 is TGTGCCAGCAAGGACAGGGGAGTTTTGGCAGATACGCAGTATTTT. Protein: CASKDRGVLADTQYF. Using reference TRBV7-9 and TRBJ2-3 for the parts outside the CDR3, the full variable domain is DTGVSQNPRHKITKRGQNVTFRCDPISEHNRLYWYRQTLGQGPEFLTYFQNEAQLEKSRLLSDRFSAERPKGSFSTLEIQRTEQGDSAMYLCASKDRGVLADTQYFGPGTRLTVL.

This chain links TRBV7-9 with TRBJ1-1; D not certain. The CDR3 totals 14 residues. Germline CDR1 is SEHNR and CDR2 is FQNEAQ (reference sequence). V gave up 6 bases and J gave up 0 bases, with 11 bases separating them. CDR3 DNA: TGTGCCAGCAGACCTCCCGGGATGAACACTGAAGCTTTCTTT. It specifies CASRPPGMNTEAFF.